This T cell receptor (beta chain) was retrieved from a study of vaccination and CD4 T cells after COVID-19. Study at large: In the control cultures, a CEFX pool, an HIV-1 Nef pool, or no peptide was supplied.

Study results and limitations: The median SARS-CoV-2-reactive clonotype number increased from around 19 to 38, without statistical significance.

Concerning this clonotype itself: Its antigen is unknown.

Regarding treatment: 10-day PBMC culture with coronavirus spike peptide pools or control peptides (ViraFEST assay). Positivity by PCR occurred from March to December 2020, a period that predated US Alpha, Beta and Delta variants. This CDR3 is 12 amino acids long. Germline V gene sequence: CDR1 SNHLY, CDR2 FYNNEI. Trimming removed 7 bases from V and 7 bases from J, with 13 bases in between. An Oncomine TCR Beta short-read assay was used to sequence the DNA from cultured CD4+ T cells. TCRdb processed the PCR reads anew with MiXCR; each CDR3 protein has one entry. Of fewer than 5,000 distinct CDR3 sequences listed, under 80% were seen once; the top ten hold roughly 49%.

This chain uses TRBV2 with TRBJ1-1; D ambiguous. Specimen: CD4+ T cells from blood, cultured in vitro. The sequence derives from a human donor who had recovered from COVID-19. CDR3 bases: TGTGCCAGCAACCCTCTGAGTCTTGAAGCTTTCTTT. It codes for CASNPLSLEAFF.